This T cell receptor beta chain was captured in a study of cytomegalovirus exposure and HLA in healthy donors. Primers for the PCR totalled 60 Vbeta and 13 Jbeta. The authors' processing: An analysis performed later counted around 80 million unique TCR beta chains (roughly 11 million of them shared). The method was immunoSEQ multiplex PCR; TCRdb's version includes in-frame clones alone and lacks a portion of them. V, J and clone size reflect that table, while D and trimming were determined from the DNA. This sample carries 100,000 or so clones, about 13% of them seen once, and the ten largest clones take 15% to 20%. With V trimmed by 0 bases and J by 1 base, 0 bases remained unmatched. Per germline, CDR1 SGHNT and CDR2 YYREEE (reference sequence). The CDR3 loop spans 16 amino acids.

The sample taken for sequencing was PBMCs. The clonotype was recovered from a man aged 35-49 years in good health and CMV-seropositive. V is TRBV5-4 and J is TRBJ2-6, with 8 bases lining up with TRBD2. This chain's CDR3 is CASSLERGSGANVLTF. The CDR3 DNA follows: TGTGCCAGCAGCTTGGAGCGGGGGTCTGGGGCCAACGTCCTGACTTTC.